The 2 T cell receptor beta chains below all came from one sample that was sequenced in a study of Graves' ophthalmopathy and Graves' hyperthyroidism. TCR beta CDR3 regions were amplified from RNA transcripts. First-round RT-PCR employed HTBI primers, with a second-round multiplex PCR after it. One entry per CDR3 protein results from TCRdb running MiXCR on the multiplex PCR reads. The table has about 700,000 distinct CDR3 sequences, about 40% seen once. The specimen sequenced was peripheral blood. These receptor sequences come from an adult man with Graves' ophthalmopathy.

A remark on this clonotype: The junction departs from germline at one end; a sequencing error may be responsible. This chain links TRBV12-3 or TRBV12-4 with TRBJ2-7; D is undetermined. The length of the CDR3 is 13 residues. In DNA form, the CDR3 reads TGTGCCCGCAGCCTCGGACCCTTTTACGAGCAGTACTTC. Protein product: CARSLGPFYEQYF.

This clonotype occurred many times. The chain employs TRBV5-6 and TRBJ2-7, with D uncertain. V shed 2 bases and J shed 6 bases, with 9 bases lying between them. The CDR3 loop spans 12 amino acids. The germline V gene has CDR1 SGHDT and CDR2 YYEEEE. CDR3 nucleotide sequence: TGTGCCAGCAGCTTTACGGTCAGCGAGCAGTACTTC. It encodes CASSFTVSEQYF.